This TCR beta chain was captured in a study of post-analysis software for immune sequencing data. Study results and caveats: Analysis by F measure revealed that same-batch samples clustered strongly together. TRBV segments more frequent in patients than in controls numbered roughly 5 and included TRBV5-6, TRBV5-1 and TRBV20-1.

On this clonotype itself: Its antigen remains unidentified.

This CDR3 is 19 amino acids long. Trimming took 5 bases from V and 5 from J; bases not matched to a gene: 23. The germline CDR1 and CDR2 sequences are DFQATT and SNEGSKA (reference sequence). Libraries were made from TCR beta cDNA, and they carried unique molecular identifiers. In TCRdb, the PCR reads were re-called with MiXCR into one record per CDR3 protein. The table records about 620,000 distinct CDR3 sequences, roughly 40% of them present only once. Sequencing was performed on blood. The V gene is TRBV20-1, the J gene TRBJ1-5, with 8 bases identical to TRBD1. This clonotype originated in a girl under 18 with multiple sclerosis. CDR3 region: CSAWVGRQGLVNRDQPQHF. The CDR3 DNA reads as TGCAGTGCTTGGGTGGGTCGACAGGGGCTAGTTAATAGAGATCAGCCCCAGCATTTT.